This T cell receptor (beta chain) was profiled in a study of T cell responses to AZD1222 COVID-19 vaccine (dated by TCRdb to about 2021). General notes on the study: Because spike-specific TCR depth and breadth did not differ between the two schedules, AZD1222 recipients who got a second dose at roughly 4 weeks were pooled with those who got a second dose at roughly 12 weeks. Enrollment into the trials was organized by age into subgroups of 18-55, 56-69 and 70-plus years, and those subgroups contained roughly 150, 30 and 60 TCR-sequenced participants, respectively. A total of approximately 240 trial participants underwent TCR sequencing, of whom more than 200 had received two doses of AZD1222 and about 26 had received two doses of the MenACWY control vaccine.

Study-wide findings and limitations: Reportedly, close to half of the unique spike-specific TCRs recognized epitopes lying outside the regions that are mutated in the B.1.351 and B.1.1.7 variants. After two AZD1222 doses, both the breadth and the depth of spike-specific TCRs were significantly higher than at day 0 and than in MenACWY recipients. Because no samples from the day 14 peak response were available, repertoires could be characterized only after the peak T cell response. The 56-69-year group was small, and its depth increase did not reach significance, likely because of low power. Only five to seven AZD1222 recipients were SARS-CoV-2 seropositive at baseline, limiting conclusions about previously exposed vaccinees. CD4 TCRs associated with the vaccine covered the entire spike protein, and the dominant responses were in regions 160-218 and 743-854. Participants were mostly white British and included more females than males, and it was suggested by the authors that clonal diversity may have been underestimated.

Regarding this clone: No antigen is known for it. No much larger clone is present one base from it, and per-base qualities are unavailable.

The CDR3 regions of human TCRbeta chains were subjected to immunosequencing. The source study handled its data this way. TCRs in the repertoires were compared against a reference library of SARS-CoV-2-specific TCRs that had been generated with the MIRA antigen-specificity platform. Breadth was defined as the fraction of unique TCRs that were SARS-CoV-2-associated, and depth was defined as the fraction of total T cells that were SARS-CoV-2-associated. Each spike-specific TCR was assigned to its reactive spike region and to a CD4 or CD8 class using the MIRA data. Log10-transformed breadth and depth values were compared by one-way ANOVA with Sidak's multiple comparisons tests. TCRdb re-hosts the immuneACCESS table, in-frame sequences only. Its copies lack some clones; in the studies checked, an unresolved V gene accounts for under half of them, and the cause for the rest is not known. V and J calls and clone size are copied from that table; D and trimming were computed from the DNA. The sample data list about 120,000 clones, and roughly 89% of these were observed just once. Around 4.5% of the sample is taken by the ten largest.

What the time point label conveys for this sample: baseline before first vaccination. The vaccinee samples were drawn from two UK trials, COV001 and COV002, one of which was a single-blind randomized controlled phase 2/3 trial testing AZD1222 (ChAdOx1 nCoV-19) in healthy adults. For TCRbeta chain sequencing, PBMC samples were collected from trial participants at day 0 and at day 28 after the second dose. The origin of this receptor is an adult in good health. The specimen was peripheral blood, collected on day 0 of AZD1222 vaccination.

The DNA sequence is TGTGCCAGCACCGATACTAGCGGCTCCTACAATGAGCAGTTCTTC. It encodes CASTDTSGSYNEQFF. The V and J segments used are TRBV3-1 (or the pseudogene TRBV3-2) and TRBJ2-1; 8 bases in the middle match TRBD2. V and J are trimmed by 7 bases and 0 bases, and the gene matches miss 5 bases of the junction. Including cysteine and phenylalanine, the CDR3 has 15 amino acids. The retained sequence is limited to the CDR3, 45 bases, with the frame set at the first base. As encoded in the germline V gene (reference sequence), CDR1 is LGHDT while CDR2 is YNNKEL.